Only one count was recorded for the clone carrying this T cell receptor (beta chain). Its antigen is currently unknown. The assay was immunoSEQ multiplex PCR, and TCRdb's table has in-frame clones only and misses some. The sample consists of under 250,000 clones, about 81% of them appearing once. This specimen comes from a study of cytomegalovirus exposure and HLA in healthy donors. Across the whole study: The roughly 120 validation repertoires were reported in a later analysis to have been generated on the same platform as the approximately 700 first-cohort repertoires.

With V trimmed by 4 bases and J by 3 bases, 4 bases remained unmatched. Per germline, CDR1 LNHDA and CDR2 SQIVND (reference sequence). CDR3 length equals 15 residues. Findings of the study overall: Cytomegalovirus status was reportedly diagnosed by the classifier with high specificity and sensitivity.

Separation from the roughly 670-subject first cohort characterized the 120-subject validation cohort, to which the donors belonged. The specimen was PBMCs. The chain is built from TRBV19 and TRBJ2-7, with TRBD2 identical over 12 bases. This receptor was obtained from a woman in her twenties or thirties in good health and CMV-seronegative. As DNA, the CDR3 is TGTGCCAGTAGTACTTGGACTAGCGGGATCTACGAGCAGTACTTC. It encodes CASSTWTSGIYEQYF. The whole variable domain, filled in from reference TRBV19 and TRBJ2-7, reads DGGITQSPKYLFRKEGQNVTLSCEQNLNHDAMYWYRQDPGQGLRLIYYSQIVNDFQKGDIAEGYSVSREKKESFPLTVTSAQKNPTAFYLCASSTWTSGIYEQYFGPGTRLTVT.